What follows are 10 T cell receptor beta chains derived from one specimen sequenced in a study of beta chain features in type 1 diabetes. The isolated RNA, all of it, was reverse transcribed, so expressed TCRB transcripts were what got sequenced. Only in-frame clones appear in the TCRdb table, and some are missing; sequencing was by immunoSEQ multiplex PCR. The data contain 300,000 to 350,000 clones, around 13% of them singletons. What was sequenced was central memory CD4+ T cells from blood. Receptor source: a young man in good health.

In its sample, this clone was seen a few times. The CDR3 DNA reads as TGTGCCAGCCTAAGGACGGAACGAACCGAGCAGTACTTC. This gives the protein CASLRTERTEQYF. The chain recombines TRBV2 with TRBJ2-7; D is ambiguous. With 8 bases removed from V and 6 bases from J, the gap between germline ends came to 17 bases. Germline V CDR1 and CDR2: SNHLY, FYNNEI. This CDR3 region has 13 residues.

The chain employs TRBV5-1 and TRBJ2-4, with 9 bases that match TRBD2. Germline lookup yields CDR1 SGHRS and CDR2 YFSETQ. The CDR3 is 15 amino acids. J gave up 0 bases and V 4 bases, and 2 bases lay outside the gene matches. CDR3 DNA: TGCGCCAGCAGCAATAGCGGGGGAGCCAAAAACATTCAGTACTTC. Residues: CASSNSGGAKNIQYF.

This clone turned up a few times. This rearrangement joins TRBV9 to TRBJ2-1; 8 bases are shared with TRBD1. The V segment lost 4 bases and the J segment 7 bases; nucleotides outside the gene matches: 1. This CDR3 is built from 12 residues. Germline lookup yields CDR1 SGDLS and CDR2 YYNGEE. CDR3 protein: CASSRQGNEQFF. CDR3 in DNA: TGTGCCAGCAGCCGACAGGGGAATGAGCAGTTCTTC.

The rearrangement joins TRBV7-6 to TRBJ2-3; D perhaps matches TRBD2 (5 bases). V shed 5 bases and J shed 6 bases, with 15 bases lying between them. CDR3 length equals 14 residues. The V gene's germline CDR1 is SGHVS and CDR2 FNYEAQ. The CDR3 DNA follows: TGTGCCAGCAGCCCAATCGGGGTCAGCGATACGCAGTATTTT. It encodes CASSPIGVSDTQYF.

This chain uses TRBV7-9 with TRBJ2-4; D ambiguous. Trimming cost V 1 base and J 4 bases, with 8 bases left between them. CDR1 and CDR2 (germline): SEHNR, FQNEAQ (reference sequence). CDR3 length: 14 amino acids. The CDR3 loop is CASSLEDSKNIQYF. The CDR3 nucleotides read TGTGCCAGCAGCTTAGAAGACTCAAAAAACATTCAGTACTTC. The full variable domain, in which reference TRBV7-9 and TRBJ2-4 provide the parts outside the CDR3, is DTGVSQNPRHKITKRGQNVTFRCDPISEHNRLYWYRQTLGQGPEFLTYFQNEAQLEKSRLLSDRFSAERPKGSFSTLEIQRTEQGDSAMYLCASSLEDSKNIQYFGAGTRLSVL.

This clone was recorded a few times. The sample carries other DNA sequences with the same CDR3. The chain recombines TRBV2 with TRBJ2-3; 8 bases fit TRBD1. CDR1 and CDR2 from the germline V gene are SNHLY and FYNNEI. V shed 3 bases and J 1 base; nucleotides not matched to a gene: 6. The CDR3 runs to 16 residues. The CDR3 nucleotides read TGTGCCAGCAGTGAGAGGGCAGGGGGCCGCACAGATACGCAGTATTTT. This gives the protein CASSERAGGRTDTQYF.

This clone was seen only a few times. This rearrangement joins TRBV5-1 to TRBJ2-2; D not certain. Trimming stripped 2 bases from V and 6 bases from J, with 17 bases between. Germline values: CDR1 SGHRS, CDR2 YFSETQ. This CDR3 has 16 amino acids. CDR3 nucleotides: TGCGCCAGCAGCTTCTCCGCCGCGATAGAGGCCGGGGAGCTGTTTTTT. This codes for CASSFSAAIEAGELFF. The complete variable domain, with remaining parts taken from reference TRBV5-1 and TRBJ2-2, reads KAGVTQTPRYLIKTRGQQVTLSCSPISGHRSVSWYQQTPGQGLQFLFEYFSETQRNKGNFPGRFSGRQFSNSRSEMNVSTLELGDSALYLCASSFSAAIEAGELFFGEGSRLTVL.

The rearrangement links TRBV14 to TRBJ2-3, with D possibly matching TRBD2 (7 bases). CDR1 and CDR2 (germline): SGHDN, FVKESK. The V end lost 6 bases, the J end lost 3 bases, and 19 bases lay between the germline ends. CDR3 length: 16 amino acids. The CDR3 DNA is TGTGCCAGCAGTCACCGTGGGGGGGGCGGGACAGATACGCAGTATTTT. It translates to CASSHRGGGGTDTQYF.

There are a few counts of this clone. The V call is TRBV2, the J call TRBJ2-3; TRBD2 agrees at 9 bases. After removal of 7 bases from V and 3 bases from J, the junction contained 8 bases not matched to a gene. The CDR3 runs 15 residues. CDR1 SNHLY and CDR2 FYNNEI come from the germline V gene. DNA for the CDR3: TGTGCCAGCACCGCGGGGGGGACCGGGACAGATACGCAGTATTTT. Protein: CASTAGGTGTDTQYF.

This chain links TRBV7-9 with TRBJ2-3, with TRBD2 identical over 7 bases. J gave up 3 bases and V 2 bases, and 8 bases lay outside the gene matches. The V gene's germline CDR1 is SEHNR and CDR2 FQNEAQ (reference sequence). The CDR3 is 16 residues long. The CDR3 is CASSLYGGGSTDTQYF. DNA for the CDR3: TGTGCCAGCAGCTTATACGGCGGGGGATCAACAGATACGCAGTATTTT.